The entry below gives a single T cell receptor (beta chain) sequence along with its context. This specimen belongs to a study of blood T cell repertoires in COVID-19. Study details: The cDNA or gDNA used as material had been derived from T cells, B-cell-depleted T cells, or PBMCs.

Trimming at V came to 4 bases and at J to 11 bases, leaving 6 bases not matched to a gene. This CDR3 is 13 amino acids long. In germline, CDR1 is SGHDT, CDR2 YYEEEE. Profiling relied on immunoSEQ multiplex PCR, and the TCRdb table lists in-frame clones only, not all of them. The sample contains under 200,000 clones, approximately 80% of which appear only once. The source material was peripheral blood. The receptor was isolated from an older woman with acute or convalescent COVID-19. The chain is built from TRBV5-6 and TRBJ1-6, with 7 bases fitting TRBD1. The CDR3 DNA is TGTGCCAGCAGCACAACAGGGGTGGCACCCCTCCACTTT. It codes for CASSTTGVAPLHF.